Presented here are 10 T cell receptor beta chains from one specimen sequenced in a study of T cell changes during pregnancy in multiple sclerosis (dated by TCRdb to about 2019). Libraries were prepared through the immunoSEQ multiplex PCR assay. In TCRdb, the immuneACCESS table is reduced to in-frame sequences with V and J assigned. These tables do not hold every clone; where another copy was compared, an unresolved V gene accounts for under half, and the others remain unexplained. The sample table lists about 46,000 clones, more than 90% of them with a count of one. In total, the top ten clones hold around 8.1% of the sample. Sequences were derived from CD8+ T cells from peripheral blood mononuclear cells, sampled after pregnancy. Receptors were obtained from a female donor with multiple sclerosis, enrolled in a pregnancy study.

The CDR3 spells CASRTSRGGDNEQFF. The DNA of the CDR3 is TGTGCCAGTAGAACTTCCCGGGGGGGCGACAATGAGCAGTTCTTC. The chain links TRBV19 to TRBJ2-1; 8 bases are a match to TRBD2. V shed 6 bases and J 5 bases; nucleotides not matched to a gene: 9. The CDR3 sequence is 15 residues long. Germline-derived CDR1 and CDR2 are LNHDA and SQIVND (reference sequence).

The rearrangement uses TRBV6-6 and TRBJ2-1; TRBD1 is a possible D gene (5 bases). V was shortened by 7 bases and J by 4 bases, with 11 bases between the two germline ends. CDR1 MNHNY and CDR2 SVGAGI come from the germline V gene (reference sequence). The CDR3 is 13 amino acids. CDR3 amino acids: CASTPTEYNEQFF. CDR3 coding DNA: TGTGCCAGCACTCCGACAGAGTACAATGAGCAGTTCTTC.

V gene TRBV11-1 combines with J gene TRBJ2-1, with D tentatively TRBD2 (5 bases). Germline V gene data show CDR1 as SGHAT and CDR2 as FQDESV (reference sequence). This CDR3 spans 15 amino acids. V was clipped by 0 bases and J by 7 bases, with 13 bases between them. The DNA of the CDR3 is TGTGCCAGCAGCTTAGCGTTGGGGAGTGGGAATGAGCAGTTCTTC. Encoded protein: CASSLALGSGNEQFF.

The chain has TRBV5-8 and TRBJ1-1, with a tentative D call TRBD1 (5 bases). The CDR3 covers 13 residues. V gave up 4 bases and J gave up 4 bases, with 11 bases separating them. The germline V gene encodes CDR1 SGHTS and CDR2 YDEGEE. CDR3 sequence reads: CASSLSGGTEAFF. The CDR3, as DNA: TGTGCCAGCAGCCTTAGCGGGGGCACTGAAGCTTTCTTT.

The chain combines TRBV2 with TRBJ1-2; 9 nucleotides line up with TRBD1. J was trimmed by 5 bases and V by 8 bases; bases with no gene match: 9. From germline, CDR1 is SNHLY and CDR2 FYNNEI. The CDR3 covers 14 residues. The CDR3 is CASSLDRGKYGYTF. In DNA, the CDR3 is TGTGCCAGCTCCCTGGACAGGGGAAAATATGGCTACACCTTC. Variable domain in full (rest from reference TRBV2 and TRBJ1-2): EPEVTQTPSHQVTQMGQEVILRCVPISNHLYFYWYRQILGQKVEFLVSFYNNEISEKSEIFDDQFSVERPDGSNFTLKIRSTKLEDSAMYFCASSLDRGKYGYTFGSGTRLTVV.

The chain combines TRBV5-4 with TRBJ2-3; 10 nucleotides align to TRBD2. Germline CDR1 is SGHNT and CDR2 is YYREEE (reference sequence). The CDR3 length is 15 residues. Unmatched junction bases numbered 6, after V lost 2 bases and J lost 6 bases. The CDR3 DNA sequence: TGTGCCAGCAGCTTCAGCGGGGGGGCCCCCGATACGCAGTATTTT. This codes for CASSFSGGAPDTQYF.

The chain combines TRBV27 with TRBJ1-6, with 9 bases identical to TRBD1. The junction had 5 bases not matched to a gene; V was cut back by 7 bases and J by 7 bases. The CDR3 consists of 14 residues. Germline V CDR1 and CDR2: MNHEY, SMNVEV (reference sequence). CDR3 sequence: CASTTGTGNSPLHF. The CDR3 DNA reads TGTGCCAGCACCACAGGGACAGGGAATTCACCCCTCCACTTT.

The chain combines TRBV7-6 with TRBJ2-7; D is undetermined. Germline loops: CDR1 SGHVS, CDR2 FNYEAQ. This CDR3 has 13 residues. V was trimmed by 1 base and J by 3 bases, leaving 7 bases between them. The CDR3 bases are TGTGCCAGCAGCTTAGAGAGCAACTACGAGCAGTACTTC. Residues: CASSLESNYEQYF.

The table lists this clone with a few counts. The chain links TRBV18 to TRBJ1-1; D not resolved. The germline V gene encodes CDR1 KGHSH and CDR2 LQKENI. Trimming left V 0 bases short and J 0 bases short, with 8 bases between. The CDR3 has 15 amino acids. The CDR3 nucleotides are TGTGCCAGCTCACCACCCACAGTTATGAACACTGAAGCTTTCTTT. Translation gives CASSPPTVMNTEAFF.

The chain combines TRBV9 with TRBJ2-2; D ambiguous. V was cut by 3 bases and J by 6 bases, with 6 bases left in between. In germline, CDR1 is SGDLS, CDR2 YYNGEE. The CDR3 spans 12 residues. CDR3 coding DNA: TGTGCCAGCAGCGCAGGTTCCGGGGAGCTGTTTTTT. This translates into CASSAGSGELFF. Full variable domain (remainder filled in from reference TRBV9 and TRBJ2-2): DSGVTQTPKHLITATGQRVTLRCSPRSGDLSVYWYQQSLDQGLQFLIQYYNGEERAKGNILERFSAQQFPDLHSELNLSSLELGDSALYFCASSAGSGELFFGEGSRLTVL.